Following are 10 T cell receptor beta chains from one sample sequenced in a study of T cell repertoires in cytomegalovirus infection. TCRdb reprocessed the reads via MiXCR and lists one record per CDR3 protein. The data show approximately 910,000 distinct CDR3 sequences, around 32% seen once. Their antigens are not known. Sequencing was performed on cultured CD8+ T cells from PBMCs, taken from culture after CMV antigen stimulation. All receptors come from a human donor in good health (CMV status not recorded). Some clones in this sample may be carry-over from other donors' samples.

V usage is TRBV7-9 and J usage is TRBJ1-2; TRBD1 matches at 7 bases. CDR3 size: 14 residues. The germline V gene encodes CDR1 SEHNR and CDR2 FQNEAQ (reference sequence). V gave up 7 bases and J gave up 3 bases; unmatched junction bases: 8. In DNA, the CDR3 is TGTGCCAGCATTAAACGGGACAGCGACTATGGCTACACCTTC. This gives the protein CASIKRDSDYGYTF.

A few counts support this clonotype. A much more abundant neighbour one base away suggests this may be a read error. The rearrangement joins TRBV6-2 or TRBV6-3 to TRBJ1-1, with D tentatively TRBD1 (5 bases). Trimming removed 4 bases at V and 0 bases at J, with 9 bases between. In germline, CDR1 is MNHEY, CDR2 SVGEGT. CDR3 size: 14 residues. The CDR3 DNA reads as TGTGCCAGCAGTTCTGGACACGTGAACACTGAAGCTTTCTTT. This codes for CASSSGHVNTEAFF.

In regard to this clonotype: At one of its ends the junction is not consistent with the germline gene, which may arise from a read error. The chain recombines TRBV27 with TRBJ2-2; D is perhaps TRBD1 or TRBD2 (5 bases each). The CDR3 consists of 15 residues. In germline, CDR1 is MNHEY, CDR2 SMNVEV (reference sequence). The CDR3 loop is CASSTFGTKTGELFF. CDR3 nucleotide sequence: TGTGCCAGCAGTACCTTTGGGACGAAGACCGGGGAGCTGTTTTTT.

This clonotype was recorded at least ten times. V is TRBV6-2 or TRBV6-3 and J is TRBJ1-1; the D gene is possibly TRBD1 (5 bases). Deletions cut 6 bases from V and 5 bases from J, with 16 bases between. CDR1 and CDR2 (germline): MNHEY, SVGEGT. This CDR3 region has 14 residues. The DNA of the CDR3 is TGTGCCAGCAGCTACATGAGGGACTTGACTGAAGCTTTCTTT. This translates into CASSYMRDLTEAFF.

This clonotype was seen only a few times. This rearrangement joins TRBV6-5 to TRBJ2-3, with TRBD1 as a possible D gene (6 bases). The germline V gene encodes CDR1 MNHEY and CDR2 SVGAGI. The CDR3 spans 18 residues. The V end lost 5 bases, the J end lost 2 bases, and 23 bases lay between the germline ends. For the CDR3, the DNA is TGTGCCAGCAGTAACTTCCCTCACAGGGCTCCCCTCACAGATACGCAGTATTTT. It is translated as CASSNFPHRAPLTDTQYF.

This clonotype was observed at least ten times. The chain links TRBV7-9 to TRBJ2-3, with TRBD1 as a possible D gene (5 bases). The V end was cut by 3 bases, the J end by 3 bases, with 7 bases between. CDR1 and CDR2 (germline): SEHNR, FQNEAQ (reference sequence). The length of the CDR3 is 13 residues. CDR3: CASSFQGTDTQYF. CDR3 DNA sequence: TGTGCCAGCAGCTTTCAGGGAACAGATACGCAGTATTTT.

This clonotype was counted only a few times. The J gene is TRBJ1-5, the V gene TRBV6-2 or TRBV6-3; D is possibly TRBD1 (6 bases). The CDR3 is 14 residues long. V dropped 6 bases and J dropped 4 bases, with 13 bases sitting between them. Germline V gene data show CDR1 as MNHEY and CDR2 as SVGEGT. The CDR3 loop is CASRTGTLNQPQHF. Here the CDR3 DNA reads TGTGCCAGCAGAACCGGGACACTTAATCAGCCCCAGCATTTT.

CDR3: CASSSRQGKISNQPQHF. As DNA, the CDR3 is TGTGCCAGCAGCTCCAGACAGGGGAAGATTAGCAATCAGCCCCAGCATTTT. The V and J genes are TRBV28 and TRBJ1-5, with 8 positions matching TRBD1. V gave up 6 bases and J gave up 0 bases; unmatched junction bases: 10. CDR1 MDHEN and CDR2 SYDVKM come from the germline V gene. This CDR3 region has 17 residues.

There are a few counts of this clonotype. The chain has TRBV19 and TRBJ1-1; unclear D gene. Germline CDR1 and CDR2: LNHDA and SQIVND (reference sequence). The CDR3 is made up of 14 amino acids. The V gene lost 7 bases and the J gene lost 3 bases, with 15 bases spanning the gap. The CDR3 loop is CASTPRRRDTEAFF. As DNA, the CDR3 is TGTGCCAGTACCCCTCGGCGGCGGGACACTGAAGCTTTCTTT.

The CDR3 reads CASSKVNTEAFF. CDR3 DNA: TGTGCCAGCAGCAAGGTGAACACTGAAGCTTTCTTT. V usage is TRBV28 and J usage is TRBJ1-1, with unresolved D. Germline CDR1 MDHEN, CDR2 SYDVKM. The CDR3 runs to 12 residues. V was trimmed by 6 bases and J by 0 bases, leaving 5 bases between them.